This is a list of T cell receptor beta chains from one sample in a study of T cells after yellow fever vaccination. TCRdb independently ran MiXCR on the 5' RACE reads; one entry per CDR3 protein. The sample records 120,000 to 150,000 distinct CDR3 sequences, 7.7% being singletons. Sequenced here: CD4+ T cells sorted from PBMCs, sampled 5 days after the yellow fever booster vaccination. These TCRs come from a man aged 25-40 years who received the YFV17D yellow fever vaccine. Both conserved end residues are part of each CDR3. The order of the fields is clone size, V gene, D gene, J gene, CDR3 DNA, CDR3 protein. D genes are given only for firm matches. Clone size is not always given. Where it is, it says once, few, many or a class for expanded clones.

>many|TRBV5-1|TRBD2|TRBJ2-1
TGCGCCAGCAGAGGAGGACTAGCGGGAAATGAGCAGTTCTTC
CASRGGLAGNEQFF
>many|TRBV29-1|TRBD2|TRBJ2-1
TGCAGCGTTGGGCTAGCGGGCTATAAAACGGGGAATGAGCAGTTCTTC
CSVGLAGYKTGNEQFF
>.|TRBV29-1|.|TRBJ2-3
TGCAGCGTTGGCGGCCTTTCCTCCACAGATACGCAGTATTTT
CSVGGLSSTDTQYF
>many|TRBV10-3|.|TRBJ1-5
TGTGCCATCAGGAGCGCAGGCAATCAGCCCCAGCATTTT
CAIRSAGNQPQHF
>few|TRBV7-8|.|TRBJ2-3
TGTGCCAGCAGTTCGGCCCGGGGGGATACGCAGTATTTT
CASSSARGDTQYF
>many|TRBV5-8|.|TRBJ2-2
TGTGCCAGCAGCCGCGACAGGCCCACCGGGGAGCTGTTTTTT
CASSRDRPTGELFF
>.|TRBV30|.|TRBJ1-5
TGTGCCTGGAGTGTAGGTCAGCCCCAGCATTTT
CAWSVGQPQHF
>many|TRBV5-1|TRBD1|TRBJ2-2
TGCGCCAGCAGCTGGGCCGGGACAGGGATCCCCGGGGAGCTGTTTTTT
CASSWAGTGIPGELFF
>many|TRBV9|.|TRBJ2-1
TGTGCCAGCAGCGTGGACCAGGGGAGGTTGGCTAGTGGGACCAATGAGCAGTTCTTC
CASSVDQGRLASGTNEQFF
>many|TRBV30|.|TRBJ1-2
TGTGCCCATAACGGCCTCGGCTCCTATGGCTACACCTTC
CAHNGLGSYGYTF
>few|TRBV2|.|TRBJ2-3
TGTGCCAGCAGCTACATTCCGCGGGCAGATACGCAGTATTTT
CASSYIPRADTQYF
>many|TRBV20-1|TRBD1|TRBJ2-2
TGCAGTGCTGCCCGACAGGGGCGGGACACCGGGGAGCTGTTTTTT
CSAARQGRDTGELFF
>many|TRBV20-1|TRBD1|TRBJ1-2
TGCAGTGCTACTCCGGACAGGGTGAACGGCTACACCTTC
CSATPDRVNGYTF
>few|TRBV20-1|.|TRBJ1-2
TGCAGTGGCCAACGAGGGGATTTAAACTATGGCTACACCTTC
CSGQRGDLNYGYTF
>many|TRBV5-1|.|TRBJ2-1
TGCGCCAGCAGCTTGTTTTCCGGGAGCCCCACCGATGAGCAGTTCTTC
CASSLFSGSPTDEQFF
>many|TRBV7-8|.|TRBJ2-7
TGTGCCAGCCGAGGCGGAGCATCCTACGAGCAGTACTTC
CASRGGASYEQYF
>many|TRBV5-1|.|TRBJ1-1
TGCGCCAGCAGCTTGGCCCCGGGGGGGCTGTCTGAAGCTTTCTTT
CASSLAPGGLSEAFF
>many|TRBV29-1|TRBD1|TRBJ1-1
TGCAGCAGACAGGGGGGGACTGAAGCTTTCTTT
CSRQGGTEAFF
>few|TRBV7-7|TRBD2|TRBJ2-2
TGTGCTAGCAGCTTAACCCACCTAGCGGGAGCCACCGGGGAGCTGTTTTTT
CASSLTHLAGATGELFF
>many|TRBV9|TRBD2|TRBJ2-7
TGTGCCAGCAGCGTAGATAGCGGGGGTACCTACGAGCAGTACTTC
CASSVDSGGTYEQYF
>many|TRBV20-1|.|TRBJ1-5
TGCAGTTCTGGACAGTGGGATCAGCCCCAGCATTTT
CSSGQWDQPQHF
>many|TRBV11-3|.|TRBJ2-2
TGTGCCAGCAGTAGGGGGTCCGGGGAGCTGTTTTTT
CASSRGSGELFF
>many|TRBV5-4|.|TRBJ2-5
TGTGCCAGCAGCTCTGGACAGCCAGGAGAGACCCAGTACTTC
CASSSGQPGETQYF
>.|TRBV5-6|.|TRBJ1-1
TGTGCCAGCAGCCCCGAGGGCGGAGGGGGCACTGAAGCTTTCTTT
CASSPEGGGGTEAFF
>many|TRBV11-2|.|TRBJ2-2
TGTGCCAGCGGGGGGTGGGGGCACACCGGGGAGCTGTTTTTT
CASGGWGHTGELFF
>many|TRBV12-3/TRBV12-4|.|TRBJ2-7
TGTGCCAGCAGTTTCTTCGTGACAGACGACCACGAGCAGTACTTC
CASSFFVTDDHEQYF
>.|TRBV6-4|.|TRBJ2-7
TGTGCCAGCAGCCGGACTGGACGGAACTACGAGCAGTACTTC
CASSRTGRNYEQYF
>many|TRBV6-1|.|TRBJ2-1
TGTGCCAGCAGTCCAACCAAAGGGCCCTACAATGAGCAGTTCTTC
CASSPTKGPYNEQFF
>many|TRBV20-1|TRBD1|TRBJ2-7
TGCAGTGCTAGCCGGGACAGTCATAGCTACGAGCAGTACTTC
CSASRDSHSYEQYF
>many|TRBV7-8|.|TRBJ2-7
TGTGCCAGCGCGGCAGATTACGAGCAGTACTTC
CASAADYEQYF
>many|TRBV5-1|TRBD2|TRBJ2-5
TGCGCCAGCAGCTTGGCTCGCCTAGCGGGAGGCGAGACCCAGTACTTC
CASSLARLAGGETQYF
>.|TRBV24-1|.|TRBJ2-2
TGTGCCACCAGTGATGCGATGACTAGTTTTTTCTCCGGGGAGCTGTTTTTT
CATSDAMTSFFSGELFF
>many|TRBV20-1|.|TRBJ1-2
TGCAGTGCTAGGCTTCCGGGGGGTTATGGCTACACCTTC
CSARLPGGYGYTF
>few|TRBV4-3|.|TRBJ2-5
TGCGCCAGCAGCCAAGATCGGTCGGGGAGTGGAGAGACCCAGTACTTC
CASSQDRSGSGETQYF
>many|TRBV14|.|TRBJ1-2
TGTGCCAGCAGCCAAGAGATCCAGAATAACAACTATGGCTACACCTTC
CASSQEIQNNNYGYTF
>many|TRBV19|.|TRBJ2-1
TGTGCCAGTAGCGCCCTACGCGGGACGTCGGCCTACAATGAGCAGTTCTTC
CASSALRGTSAYNEQFF
>.|TRBV12-3/TRBV12-4|.|TRBJ1-2
TGTGCCAGTAGCCCGACATGGAACTATGGCTACACCTTC
CASSPTWNYGYTF
>many|TRBV29-1|.|TRBJ2-6
TGCAGCGTTGAAGTCTGGGAACCCCTCCCTGGGGCCAACGTCCTGACTTTC
CSVEVWEPLPGANVLTF
>many|TRBV5-1|.|TRBJ1-4
TGCGCCAGCAGGTTGGGACGTAATGAAAAACTGTTTTTT
CASRLGRNEKLFF
>many|TRBV5-1|.|TRBJ2-1
TGCGCCAGCAGCTTCGAGCCGACCTACAATGAGCAGTTCTTC
CASSFEPTYNEQFF
>many|TRBV18|TRBD1|TRBJ1-4
TGTGCCAGCTCACGTGGGACAGGAGCCGTCTCCAATGAAAAACTGTTTTTT
CASSRGTGAVSNEKLFF
>many|TRBV5-1|TRBD2|TRBJ2-3
TGCGCCAGCAGCCAAGCAACTAGCGGGACGGGGTCAGATACGCAGTATTTT
CASSQATSGTGSDTQYF
>few|TRBV24-1|.|TRBJ2-6
TGTGCCACCAGTGATTCCAACTCTGGGGCCAACGTCCTGACTTTC
CATSDSNSGANVLTF
>many|TRBV3-1|.|TRBJ2-3
TGTGCCAGCAGCCAGATGGCGGGACCCACAGATACGCAGTATTTT
CASSQMAGPTDTQYF
>many|TRBV6-1|TRBD2|TRBJ2-1
TGTGCCAGCAGGATGAGCGGGGGTGCCTACAATGAGCAGTTCTTC
CASRMSGGAYNEQFF
>many|TRBV12-3/TRBV12-4|TRBD2|TRBJ2-1
TGTGCCAGCGCCAGGTTTAGCGGGGCCTACAATGAGCAGTTCTTC
CASARFSGAYNEQFF
>many|TRBV5-6|.|TRBJ2-7
TGTGCCAGCAGCTTTTTCTCCACCGACAGGCCCTACGAGCAGTACTTC
CASSFFSTDRPYEQYF